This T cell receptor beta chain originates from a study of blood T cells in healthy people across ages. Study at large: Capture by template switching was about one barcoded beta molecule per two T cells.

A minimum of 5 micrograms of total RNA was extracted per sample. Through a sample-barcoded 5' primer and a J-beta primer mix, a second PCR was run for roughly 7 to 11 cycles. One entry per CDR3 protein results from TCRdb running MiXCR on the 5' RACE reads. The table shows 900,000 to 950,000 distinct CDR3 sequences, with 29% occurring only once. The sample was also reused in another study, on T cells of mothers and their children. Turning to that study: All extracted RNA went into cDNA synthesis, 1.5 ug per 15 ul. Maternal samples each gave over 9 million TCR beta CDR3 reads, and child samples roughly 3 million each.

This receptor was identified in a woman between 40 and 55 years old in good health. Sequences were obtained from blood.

The CDR3 protein is CASRTGDGYTF. The CDR3 nucleotides read TGTGCCAGCAGGACAGGGGATGGCTACACCTTC. V usage is TRBV6-6 and J usage is TRBJ1-2; TRBD1 agrees at 8 bases. The CDR3 covers 11 residues. Germline V gene lookup returns CDR1 MNHNY and CDR2 SVGAGI (reference sequence). V was clipped by 6 bases and J by 6 bases; unmatched bases: 0.